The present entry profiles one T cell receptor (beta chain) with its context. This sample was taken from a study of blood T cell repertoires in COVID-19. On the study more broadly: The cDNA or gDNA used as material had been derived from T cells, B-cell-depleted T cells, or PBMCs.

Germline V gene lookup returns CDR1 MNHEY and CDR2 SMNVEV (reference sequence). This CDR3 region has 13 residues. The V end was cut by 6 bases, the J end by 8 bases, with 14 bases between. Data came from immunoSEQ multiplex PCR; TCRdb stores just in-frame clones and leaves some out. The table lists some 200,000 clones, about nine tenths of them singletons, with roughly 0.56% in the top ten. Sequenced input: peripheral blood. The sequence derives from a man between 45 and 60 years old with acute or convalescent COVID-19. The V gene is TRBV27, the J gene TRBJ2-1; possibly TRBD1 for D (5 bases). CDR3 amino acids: CASSPPVGHEQFF. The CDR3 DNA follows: TGTGCCAGCAGCCCTCCCGTGGGGCATGAGCAGTTCTTC.